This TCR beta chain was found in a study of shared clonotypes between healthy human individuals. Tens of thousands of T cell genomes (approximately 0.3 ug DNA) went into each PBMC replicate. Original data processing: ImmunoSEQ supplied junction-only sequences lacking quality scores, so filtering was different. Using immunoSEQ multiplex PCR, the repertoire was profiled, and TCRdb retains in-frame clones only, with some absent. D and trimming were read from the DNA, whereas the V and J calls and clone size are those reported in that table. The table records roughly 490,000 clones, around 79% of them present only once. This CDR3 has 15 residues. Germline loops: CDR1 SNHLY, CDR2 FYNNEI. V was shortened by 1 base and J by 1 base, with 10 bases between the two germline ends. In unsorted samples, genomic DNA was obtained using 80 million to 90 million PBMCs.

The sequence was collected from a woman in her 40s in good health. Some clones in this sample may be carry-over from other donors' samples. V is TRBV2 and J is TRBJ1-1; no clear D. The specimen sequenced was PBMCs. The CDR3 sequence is CASSEGRPGNTEAFF. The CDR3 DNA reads TGTGCCAGCAGTGAAGGAAGGCCCGGGAACACTGAAGCTTTCTTT. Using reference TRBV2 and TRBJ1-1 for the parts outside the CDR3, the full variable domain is EPEVTQTPSHQVTQMGQEVILRCVPISNHLYFYWYRQILGQKVEFLVSFYNNEISEKSEIFDDQFSVERPDGSNFTLKIRSTKLEDSAMYFCASSEGRPGNTEAFFGQGTRLTVV.